This T cell receptor beta chain was identified in a study of vaccination effects on CD4 cells after COVID-19. For the study at large: Sampling occurred a median 72 days post second dose, range 14 to 241.

Comments on this clone: Its antigen is undetermined.

Before any sequencing was done, the ViraFEST assay used viral peptide pools to expand antigen-specific CD4+ T cells. The authors isolated CD4+ T cells after around 11 days of culture. The person acquired a PCR-confirmed SARS-CoV-2 infection between March and December 2020. Each participant received a vaccine that was either BNT162b2 or mRNA-1273, given as two doses. Sequenced by immunoSEQ multiplex PCR; TCRdb stores in-frame clones only, minus some. The sample lists approximately 15,000 clones, approximately 83% seen once, with around 23% in the top ten. CDR1 LNHDA and CDR2 SQIVND come from the germline V gene (reference sequence). The CDR3 has 14 amino acids. V was cut by 4 bases and J by 9 bases, with 16 bases left in between.

The receptor's source is a human donor who had a prior SARS-CoV-2 infection. This chain uses TRBV19 with TRBJ1-5; D is ambiguous. Here the sequenced sample was CD4+ T cells from PBMCs cultured with HCoV-NL63 spike peptides, taken after COVID-19 vaccination. CDR3 protein: CASSTHSRGLPQHF. Written as DNA, the CDR3 is TGTGCCAGTAGTACCCACAGCCGTGGTTTGCCCCAGCATTTT.